Listed below are T cell receptor beta chains from one sample, sequenced in a study of somatic mutations in cytotoxic T cells in rheumatoid arthritis. Profiling relied on immunoSEQ multiplex PCR, and the TCRdb table lists in-frame clones only, not all of them. Found here are roughly 9,300 clones, just over 90% of them singletons; the top ten hold approximately 15%. Sequencing used CD8+ T cells sorted from blood. These receptors came from a woman aged 18-29 years with rheumatoid arthritis. CDR3s include the opening cysteine and the closing phenylalanine or tryptophan.

TRBJ2-2 | TRBV7-2 | CASSLVLAGGANTGELFF
TRBJ1-1 | TRBV4-3 | CASSPRRVEMAFPSVGFF
TRBJ2-6 | TRBV29-1 | CSAGTSGNSGANVLTF
TRBJ2-6 | TRBV9 | CASSVEGQGVRSGANVLTF
TRBJ2-2 | TRBV7-2 | CASSLGGQGNTGELFF
TRBJ1-2 | TRBV27 | CASSPLGQGYGYTF
TRBJ2-1 | TRBV27 | CASRMGSGGSYNEQFF
TRBJ1-5 | TRBV5-6 | CASSLGGAPNQPQHF
TRBJ2-1 | TRBV15 | CATSTTGVSGLSYNEQFF
TRBJ2-1 | TRBV29-1 | CSVEDRGDRAEVNEQFF
TRBJ2-7 | TRBV11-2 | CASSLAGFSYEQYF
TRBJ2-5 | TRBV6-5 | CASTQDYPQETQYF
TRBJ1-1 | TRBV9 | CASSVGQGLTEAFF
TRBJ2-7 | TRBV27 | CASSLSTVHEQYF
TRBJ2-7 | TRBV11-2 | CASRLAGGPHEQYF
TRBJ1-2 | TRBV7-2 | CASSPDPTGAFRGYTF
TRBJ2-7 | TRBV19 | CASSLGQGITYEQYF
TRBJ2-7 | TRBV27 | CASSSGTGGYEQYF
TRBJ1-1 | TRBV19 | CASSFGSGDFAFF
TRBJ1-4 | TRBV6-7 | CARLTGTNEKLFF
TRBJ2-1 | TRBV4-1 | CASSQVLAGGPVFNEQFF
TRBJ2-1 | TRBV6-5 | CASSPSLAPGEQFF
TRBJ2-5 | TRBV10-1 | CASSKRNRWPQYF
TRBJ1-2 | TRBV9 | CASRSGQGAGYGYTF
TRBJ2-7 | TRBV2 | CASSSHREPPYEQYF
TRBJ2-1 | TRBV9 | CASSSRGPNNEQFF
TRBJ2-1 | TRBV18 | CASSPSGTGGNEQFF
TRBJ1-1 | TRBV9 | CASSTSRGPREEAFF
TRBJ2-2 | TRBV28 | CASSLTSLLINTGELFF
TRBJ1-1 | TRBV19 | CASSSPTAEAFF
TRBJ2-2 | TRBV9 | CASSATGDPGELFF
TRBJ1-1 | TRBV6-6 | CASSHKGWSNTEAFF
TRBJ1-1 | TRBV7-6 | CASSLWGVRNTEAFF
TRBJ1-1 | TRBV5-1 | CASTWTEGNTEAFF
TRBJ2-3 | TRBV7-2 | CASSLATGTSGTPTDTQYF
TRBJ1-5 | TRBV27 | CASSPPGGNQPQHF
TRBJ2-1 | TRBV9 | CASSPTGGPGEQFF
TRBJ2-7 | TRBV27 | CASSLAAGRSIYEQYF